This T cell receptor beta chain came from a study of Ad26.COV2.S vaccination and SARS-CoV-2 variants. Study-wide results and caveats: Post-vaccination spike-specific CD8+ and CD4+ T cell responses reportedly had substantial breadth. Non-spike TCR breadth showed similarity between vaccine and placebo recipients. Spike-specific TCR breadth was greater in vaccine than placebo recipients.

With regard to this clone: Its antigen remains unknown.

The germline gives CDR1 SGHNT, CDR2 YENEEA. The CDR3 is made up of 16 amino acids. V gave up 7 bases and J gave up 0 bases; unmatched junction bases: 9. The method was immunoSEQ multiplex PCR; TCRdb's version includes in-frame clones alone and lacks a portion of them. The sample consists of about 350,000 clones, about 89% of them appearing once. As for treatment: roughly 19 received Ad26.COV2.S at low or high dose, single or two shots; about 5 received placebo; per-sample allocation not given. Samples were taken on day 63 after the first vaccine or placebo injection. The J gene is TRBJ1-5, the V gene TRBV11-3, with 7 bases aligning to TRBD1. The source was peripheral blood, collected in a trial of Ad26.COV2.S vaccine versus placebo. The receptor was isolated from a person aged 18-65 years who received the Ad26.COV2.S COVID-19 vaccine or a placebo. CDR3 loop: CASTRGQEYSNQPQHF. Here the CDR3 DNA reads TGTGCCAGCACTAGAGGACAGGAGTATAGCAATCAGCCCCAGCATTTT.